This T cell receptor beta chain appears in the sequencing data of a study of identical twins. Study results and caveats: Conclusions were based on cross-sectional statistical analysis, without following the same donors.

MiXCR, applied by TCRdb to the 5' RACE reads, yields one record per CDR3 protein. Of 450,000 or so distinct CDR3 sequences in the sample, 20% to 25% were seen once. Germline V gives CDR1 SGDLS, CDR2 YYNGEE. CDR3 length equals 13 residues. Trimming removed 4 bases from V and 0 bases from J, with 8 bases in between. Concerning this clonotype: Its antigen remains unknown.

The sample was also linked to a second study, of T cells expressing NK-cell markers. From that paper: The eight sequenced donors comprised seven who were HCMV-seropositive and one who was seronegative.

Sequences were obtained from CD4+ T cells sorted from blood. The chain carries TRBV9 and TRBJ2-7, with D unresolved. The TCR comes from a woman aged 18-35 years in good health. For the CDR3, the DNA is TGTGCCAGCAGCTCCCGGGCCTCCTACGAGCAGTACTTC. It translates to CASSSRASYEQYF.